The present TCR beta chain was sequenced within a study of cytomegalovirus exposure and HLA in healthy donors. Broader study findings: DRB1 had the most TCR associations and HLA-C the fewest, a later analysis found, with rates varying by HLA locus. An analysis that was carried out later associated approximately 17,000 TCR beta sequences with HLA alleles at 0.05 false discovery rate.

This clone was observed many times. Its target is unknown. The PCR ran on 60 Vbeta and 13 Jbeta primers. Sequencing was performed with immunoSEQ multiplex PCR; in TCRdb, only in-frame clones are kept and a portion is missing. The repertoire consists of 87,000 or so clones, with about 8% occurring once and the leading ten covering about 2.5%. Germline V gene data show CDR1 as PRHDT and CDR2 as FYEKMQ (reference sequence). The CDR3 loop spans 17 amino acids. V trimming: 5 bases; J trimming: 1 base; junction bases outside the gene matches: 10. The source of this sequence is a man in his forties or fifties in good health and CMV-seronegative. This chain links TRBV13 with TRBJ1-5; 8 nucleotides line up with TRBD1. Sequencing was done on a sample of PBMCs. The CDR3 protein is CASSGRQGRNSNQPQHF. DNA of the CDR3: TGTGCCAGCAGCGGCCGACAGGGGAGGAACAGCAATCAGCCCCAGCATTTT.